Listed below are T cell receptor beta chains from one sample, sequenced in a study of shared clonotypes between healthy human individuals. Sequenced by immunoSEQ multiplex PCR; TCRdb stores in-frame clones only, minus some. Of about 560,000 clones in the sample, around three quarters are singletons; the top ten hold more than 10%. The sequencing sample was made of PBMCs. These receptors originate from a middle-aged woman in good health. Some clones in this sample may be carry-over from other donors' samples. CDR3s include the opening cysteine and the closing phenylalanine or tryptophan. A D gene is named only where the DNA matches it firmly. Size tells how often a clone was seen (once, few, many) or the class of an expanded clone, and some rows leave it out.

D: TRBD2
V: TRBV19
size: few
J: TRBJ2-1
DNA: TGTGCCAGTAGGGTAGCGGGAGGGATCAATGAGCAGTTCTTC
CDR3: CASRVAGGINEQFF

D: TRBD2
V: TRBV9
size: -
J: TRBJ2-5
DNA: TGTGCCAGCAGCGCCGGGCCGACTAGCGGGAGGCCTCAAGAGACCCAGTACTTC
CDR3: CASSAGPTSGRPQETQYF

D: -
V: TRBV5-1
size: -
J: TRBJ2-3
DNA: TGCGCCAGCAGCTTGAGCCGGGGCCCAGATACGCAGTATTTT
CDR3: CASSLSRGPDTQYF

D: -
V: TRBV6-5
size: -
J: TRBJ2-7
DNA: TGTGCCAGCAGATCTAGCGCTACCTACGAGCAGTACTTC
CDR3: CASRSSATYEQYF

D: -
V: TRBV27
size: -
J: TRBJ1-5
DNA: TGTGCCAGCGGAACATATAGCAATCAGCCCCAGCATTTT
CDR3: CASGTYSNQPQHF

D: TRBD1
V: TRBV5-4
size: -
J: TRBJ2-3
DNA: TGTGCCAGCAGCTTGGACAGGGGGCATACGCAGTATTTT
CDR3: CASSLDRGHTQYF

D: -
V: TRBV4-1
size: -
J: TRBJ1-4
DNA: TGCGCCAGCAGCCGGGACAAGAATGAAAAACTGTTTTTT
CDR3: CASSRDKNEKLFF

D: TRBD2
V: TRBV23-1
size: few
J: TRBJ2-7
DNA: TGCGCCAGCAGTCAATGGACTAGCGGGAGCTCCTACGAGCAGTACTTC
CDR3: CASSQWTSGSSYEQYF

D: -
V: TRBV7-3
size: -
J: TRBJ1-1
DNA: TGTGCCAGCAGCTCGGGACTGATCACTGAAGCTTTCTTT
CDR3: CASSSGLITEAFF

D: TRBD2
V: TRBV4-2
size: -
J: TRBJ2-5
DNA: TGTGCCAGCAGCCAAGCGGGACTAGCGTACGAGACCCAGTACTTC
CDR3: CASSQAGLAYETQYF

D: TRBD1
V: TRBV7-8
size: -
J: TRBJ1-1
DNA: TGTGCCAGCAGCAACCGGACAGGGAGGAACACTGAACCGATCTTT
CDR3: CASSNRTGRNTEPIF

D: -
V: TRBV7-7
size: -
J: TRBJ1-3
DNA: TGTGCCAGCAGCTTAGGACCTGGAAACACCATATATTTT
CDR3: CASSLGPGNTIYF

D: TRBD1
V: TRBV2
size: -
J: TRBJ1-5
DNA: TGTGCCAGCAGCCGGGACAGGCAGGCCAATCAGCCCCAGCATTTT
CDR3: CASSRDRQANQPQHF

D: -
V: TRBV5-5
size: -
J: TRBJ1-5
DNA: TGTGCCAGCAGCACACACCCAAGCAATCAGCCCCAGCATTTT
CDR3: CASSTHPSNQPQHF

D: TRBD1
V: TRBV27
size: -
J: TRBJ2-2
DNA: TGTGCCACCTGGACAGGGGTATACGGGGAGCTGTTTTTT
CDR3: CATWTGVYGELFF

D: -
V: TRBV4-1
size: -
J: TRBJ1-1
DNA: TGCGCCAGCAGCCCCACAGGGATGAACACTGAAGCTTTCTTT
CDR3: CASSPTGMNTEAFF

D: TRBD2
V: TRBV10-3
size: -
J: TRBJ2-5
DNA: TGTGCCATCAGTGAGTCTCTTAGCGGGAGGCGAAGAGAGACCCAGTACTTC
CDR3: CAISESLSGRRRETQYF

D: -
V: TRBV9
size: -
J: TRBJ2-7
DNA: TGTGCCAGCAGCGTAGCTGCGACAGGCCTCTACGAGCAGTACTTC
CDR3: CASSVAATGLYEQYF

D: -
V: TRBV6-1
size: -
J: TRBJ1-2
DNA: TGTGCCAGCAGTGAAATTGTAGCCCCACGGAATGGCTACACCTTC
CDR3: CASSEIVAPRNGYTF

D: -
V: TRBV7-9
size: -
J: TRBJ1-3
DNA: TGTGCCAGCATCCGTCTGGGGGAATCTGGAAACACCATATATTTT
CDR3: CASIRLGESGNTIYF

D: -
V: TRBV18
size: -
J: TRBJ1-1
DNA: TGTGCCAGCTCACCAATGGCGGCCGACACTGAAGCTTTCTTT
CDR3: CASSPMAADTEAFF

D: TRBD2
V: TRBV6-6
size: -
J: TRBJ2-1
DNA: TGTGCCAGCAGGCGGGAGGATGATGAGCAGTTCTTC
CDR3: CASRREDDEQFF

D: -
V: TRBV9
size: -
J: TRBJ1-4
DNA: TGTGCCAGCAGCGTAGGTGTTTCCGGGGGGTCCCCTGAAAAACTGTTTTTT
CDR3: CASSVGVSGGSPEKLFF

D: TRBD2
V: TRBV10-2
size: -
J: TRBJ2-4
DNA: TGCGCCAGCAGTGTCGGGACTAGCTTCCAAAACATTCAGTACTTC
CDR3: CASSVGTSFQNIQYF

D: TRBD1
V: TRBV5-4
size: once
J: TRBJ2-1
DNA: TGTGCCAGCAGCTCATTCACAGGGGGCAGGTACAATGAGCAGTTCTTC
CDR3: CASSSFTGGRYNEQFF